This entry features one T cell receptor (beta chain) sequence. Germline V gives CDR1 LNHDA, CDR2 SQIVND (reference sequence). CDR3 length: 16 residues. Losses at the gene ends were 4 bases for V and 6 bases for J; bases not matched to a gene: 15. This record belongs to a study of PD-L1 blockade in urothelial cancer. Assay used: immunoSEQ multiplex PCR; TCRdb lists only in-frame clones, some missing. The repertoire includes about 50,000 clones, 79% of them detected once, and 10% sits in the top ten. Time point specified: pretreatment peripheral blood. This material consisted of PBMCs, taken around atezolizumab (anti-PD-L1) treatment. This sequence joins TRBV19 and TRBJ2-7; TRBD2 agrees at 7 bases. This sequence was found in a man between 65 and 80 years old with urothelial cancer. CDR3 nucleotides: TGTGCCAGTAGTACTACCGGTCGGGGGAGGGCTTCCGAGCAGTACTTC. Residues: CASSTTGRGRASEQYF.